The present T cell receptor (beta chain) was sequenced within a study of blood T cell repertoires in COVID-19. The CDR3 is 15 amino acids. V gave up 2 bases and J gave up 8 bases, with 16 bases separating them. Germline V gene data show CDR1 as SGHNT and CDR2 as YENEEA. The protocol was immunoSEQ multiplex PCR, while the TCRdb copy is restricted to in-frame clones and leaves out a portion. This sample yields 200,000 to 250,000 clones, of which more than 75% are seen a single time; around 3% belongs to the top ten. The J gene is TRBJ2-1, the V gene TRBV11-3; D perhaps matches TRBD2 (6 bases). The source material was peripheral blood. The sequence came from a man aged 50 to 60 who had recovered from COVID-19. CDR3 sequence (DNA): TGTGCCAGCAGCTTAACAGCTGCGGGATCGCATGAGCAGTTCTTC. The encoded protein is CASSLTAAGSHEQFF.